These 17 T cell receptor beta chains share one sample of origin, sequenced in a study of CXCR3-negative and CXCR3-positive naive CD8 T cells. The libraries of TRB cDNA were constructed through 5' RACE using UMI labels. TCRdb reprocessed the 5' RACE reads; each CDR3 protein has one entry and no DNA is given. Recorded here are tens of thousands of distinct CDR3 sequences; the top ten clones represent about 0.62%. Antigen specificity for these receptors is unknown. Points from the study as a whole: More hydrophobic TRB CDR3s occurred in CXCR3-positive than in CXCR3-negative naive cells.

Sequencing was done on a sample of naive CXCR3+ CD8+ T cells from blood. The subset denotes: CD45RO-CCR7+CD27+CD95- naive CD8+ T cells expressing CXCR3 (TNR3+). The receptor set was obtained from a human donor in good health. Some clones in this sample may be carry-over from other donors' samples.

The V and J genes are TRBV20-1 and TRBJ1-2; the D gene TCRdb calls, TRBD1, cannot be checked with no DNA. Germline CDR1 and CDR2: DFQATT and SNEGSKA (reference sequence). CDR3 size: 19 residues. CDR3 region: CSAQKLIRDTFMSNYGYTF.

The genes are TRBV2 and TRBJ1-1; TCRdb's D call of TRBD1 is untestable without DNA. Germline V gives CDR1 SNHLY, CDR2 FYNNEI. The CDR3 contains 14 residues. This chain's CDR3 is CASAPGATNTEAFF.

The chain carries TRBV28 and TRBJ2-1; TCRdb's assignment of TRBD1 cannot be checked, as there is no DNA. The length of the CDR3 is 13 residues. Germline lookup yields CDR1 MDHEN and CDR2 SYDVKM. The CDR3 is CARKTERDNEQFF.

The V gene is TRBV20-1, the J gene TRBJ1-1. The CDR3 extends over 12 amino acids. CDR1 and CDR2 from the germline V gene are DFQATT and SNEGSKA (reference sequence). The CDR3 region is CSASEGRTEAFF.

V usage is TRBV4-1 and J usage is TRBJ2-5. The CDR3 totals 15 residues. CDR1 is MGHRA, CDR2 YSYEKL, per germline. CDR3 residues: CASSQEPGHQETQYF.

The CDR3 is CAGGQNTGELFF. This chain links TRBV7-6 with TRBJ2-2; the TRBD1 assignment by TCRdb is unverifiable without DNA. The CDR3 has 12 residues. Germline V gives CDR1 SGHVS, CDR2 FNYEAQ.

The chain uses TRBV15 and TRBJ1-3; lacking DNA, the TRBD1 call made by TCRdb goes unchecked. Germline values: CDR1 LNHNV, CDR2 YYDKDF (reference sequence). CDR3 length equals 15 residues. The CDR3 here is CATSDNRGHGNTIYF. Together with reference TRBV15 and TRBJ1-3, the CDR3 gives the full variable domain: DAMVIQNPRYQVTQFGKPVTLSCSQTLNHNVMYWYQQKSSQAPKLLFHYYDKDFNNEADTPDNFQSRRPNTSFCFLDIRSPGLGDTAMYLCATSDNRGHGNTIYFGEGSWLTVV.

The J gene is TRBJ2-1, the V gene TRBV28; TCRdb's assignment of TRBD1 cannot be checked, as there is no DNA. Germline CDR1 MDHEN, CDR2 SYDVKM. The CDR3 covers 12 residues. The CDR3 is CASNDRVNEQFF.

This sequence joins TRBV11-1 and TRBJ1-1; TCRdb picks TRBD1, but there is no DNA to check that call. Germline-derived CDR1 and CDR2 are SGHAT and FQDESV (reference sequence). The CDR3 loop spans 13 amino acids. CDR3 loop: CASSITGNTEAFF.

V is TRBV7-9 and J is TRBJ1-1. The CDR3 spans 11 residues. Looked up from germline, CDR1 is SEHNR and CDR2 is FQNEAQ (reference sequence). The chain's CDR3 is CASSLVREAFF.

The chain joins TRBV20-1 to TRBJ2-3; TCRdb picks TRBD1, but there is no DNA to check that call. This CDR3 region has 16 residues. Germline CDR1 is DFQATT and CDR2 is SNEGSKA (reference sequence). CDR3 sequence: CSADPGGRSPPDTQYF.

The chain is built from TRBV11-2 and TRBJ2-3. The CDR3 is 13 residues long. In germline, CDR1 is SGHAT, CDR2 FQNNGV. The chain's CDR3 is CASSLELTDTQYF.

The rearrangement links TRBV7-6 to TRBJ2-7; TCRdb returns TRBD1, unconfirmable since there is no DNA. This CDR3 region has 13 residues. CDR1 and CDR2 from the germline V gene are SGHVS and FNYEAQ. The CDR3 protein is CASSSQGFYEQYF.

This chain links TRBV19 with TRBJ2-2; checking the TCRdb D call of TRBD1 is not possible without DNA. CDR1 and CDR2 (germline): LNHDA, SQIVND (reference sequence). The CDR3 is 12 amino acids. The CDR3 loop is CASWGASGELFF.

The CDR3 reads CASSPGLAGVRTYEQYF. V is TRBV5-6 and J is TRBJ2-7; TCRdb returns TRBD2, unconfirmable since there is no DNA. The CDR3 is 17 residues long. CDR1 is SGHDT and CDR2 is YYEEEE in the germline V gene.

The chain is built from TRBV29-1 and TRBJ2-2. In germline, CDR1 is SQVTM, CDR2 ANQGSEA. This CDR3 region has 15 residues. This chain's CDR3 is CSVYDPRSFTGELFF.

The chain recombines TRBV28 with TRBJ2-2; TCRdb picks TRBD2, but there is no DNA to check that call. Germline V gene sequence: CDR1 MDHEN, CDR2 SYDVKM. The length of the CDR3 is 18 residues. CDR3 in amino acids: CASSLSWLAGVNTGELFF.